This T cell receptor beta chain was found in a study of blood T cell repertoires in COVID-19. Participants were aged about 18 to 90 years, lived in 20 to 30 US areas, and enrolled virtually. Two consecutive negative NP/OP PCR tests, clearance, or resolved symptoms defined Cohort 3 recovery. Germline lookup yields CDR1 GTSNPN and CDR2 SVGIG (reference sequence). V was pared by 0 bases and J by 4 bases, with 12 bases between. The CDR3 totals 14 residues. Profiled with immunoSEQ multiplex PCR; TCRdb holds only in-frame clones, not every one. The data show over 150,000 clones, with around four fifths seen just once and around 7.9% held by the top ten.

The TCR sequence derives from a man aged 50 or older who had recovered from COVID-19. The chain combines TRBV30 with TRBJ1-2, with a possible D match to TRBD1 (5 bases). Sample: PBMCs or T cells enriched from blood (not recorded which). The DNA for the CDR3 is TGTGCCTGGAGTGTAGGGGCAGCCTCCTATGGCTACACCTTC. Translated: CAWSVGAASYGYTF. The full variable domain, completed using reference TRBV30 and TRBJ1-2, is SQTIHQWPATLVQPVGSPLSLECTVEGTSNPNLYWYRQAAGRGLQLLFYSVGIGQISSEVPQNLSASRPQDRQFILSSKKLLLSDSGFYLCAWSVGAASYGYTFGSGTRLTVV.